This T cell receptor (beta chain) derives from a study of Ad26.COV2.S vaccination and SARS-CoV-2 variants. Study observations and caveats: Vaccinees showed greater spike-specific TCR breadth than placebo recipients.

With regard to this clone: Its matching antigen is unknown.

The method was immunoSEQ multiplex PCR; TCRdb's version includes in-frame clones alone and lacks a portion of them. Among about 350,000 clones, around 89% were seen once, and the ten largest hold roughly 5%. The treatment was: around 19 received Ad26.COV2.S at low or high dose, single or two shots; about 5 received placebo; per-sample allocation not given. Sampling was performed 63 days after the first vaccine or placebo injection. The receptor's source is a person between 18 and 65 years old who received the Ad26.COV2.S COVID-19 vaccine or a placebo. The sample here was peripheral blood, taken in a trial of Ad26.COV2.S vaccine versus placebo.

The CDR3 DNA sequence: TGTGCCAGCAGCTTTCACAACAGGGGTAATTCACCCCTCCACTTT. Translating it yields CASSFHNRGNSPLHF. The chain has TRBV5-8 and TRBJ1-6; 7 nucleotides match TRBD1. Germline assignment: CDR1 SGHTS and CDR2 YDEGEE. The V gene end was trimmed by 2 bases and the J gene end by 6 bases; junction bases not matched to a gene: 5. The CDR3 loop spans 15 amino acids.